Here is one T cell receptor (beta chain) with its context. Its antigen is unknown. The CDR3 is 13 residues long. Germline CDR1 reads GTSNPN; CDR2 reads SVGIG (reference sequence). V lost 5 bases, J lost 3 bases, and 2 bases stayed unmatched. These data originate in a study of shared clonotypes between healthy human individuals. On the study more broadly: Researchers assigned three CD4 naive, three CD4 memory, two CD8 naive and one CD8 memory plate to each donor.

Study observations and caveats: Clonotype sharing among the donors was expected to vary with sequencing depth.

Profiled with immunoSEQ multiplex PCR; TCRdb holds only in-frame clones, not every one. The profile shows about 2.4 million clones, over 85% of them singletons. This TCR was recovered from a man younger than 35 in good health. Some clones in this sample may be carry-over from other donors' samples. V and J are TRBV30 and TRBJ1-1; TRBD1 agrees at 11 bases. Sequenced input: naive CD4+ T cells from PBMCs. Noted subset: CD45RA+ positively selected. CDR3 loop: CAWLGQGDTEAFF. The DNA of the CDR3 is TGTGCCTGGCTGGGACAGGGGGACACTGAAGCTTTCTTT.